This T cell receptor beta chain was captured in a study of cytomegalovirus exposure and HLA in healthy donors (dated by TCRdb to 2016 to 2017). Turning to the overall study: According to an earlier analysis of around 600 of the donors, 150 million to 200 million T cells yielded 100 million or so unique TCR beta sequences and 276 Gb of sequence data. About 300 gigabases of sequencing data and around 87 million unique TCR sequences were included in an early release covering under 650 HLA-typed donors. The genetic ancestry cluster associated with self-reported Caucasian donors included 81% of the 300 to 450 genotyped donors. The study aimed to test whether cataloging public T cell receptors could reveal signatures of past pathogen exposure. The T cell repertoires of 700 or so subjects were profiled by immunosequencing and related to cytomegalovirus serostatus. A separate validation cohort of more than 100 different subjects was used in addition to the approximately 610-subject first cohort. The study combined high-throughput TCR immunosequencing, statistical association of individual TCRs with disease status, and machine learning to predict cytomegalovirus infection status. A later analysis re-analyzed previously published TCR beta repertoires from hundreds of donors and added high-resolution HLA genotyping to study TCR occurrence patterns. Rather than drawing on any new phenotypic data, the later analysis identified candidate immune exposures from TCR beta sequences and the way those sequences occurred across donors. In an earlier analysis of 550 to 700 of the donors, high-throughput TCR beta sequencing was used to judge whether each TCR beta V gene segment behaved as functional or pseudogenic. Alongside the repertoire data, information on donor age, sex, ethnicity and CMV serostatus was compiled. A later genetic analysis used genome-wide SNP genotypes for about 65% of the roughly 700 donors, treating that subset as a discovery cohort. Every repertoire in the discovery cohort had been generated on one and the same sequencing platform. Class I and class II HLA loci were covered by the typing at four-digit resolution. The number of typed donors differed by locus: about 629-640 for A, B, C, DRB1 and DQB1; 500 to 550 for DQA1; approximately 610 for DPA1; and roughly 450 for DPB1. A few DR-DQ haplotypes were handled as single units for association and clustering because linkage in the cohort was strong. On average, 235,054 unique TCR beta nucleotide sequences were sequenced per donor among roughly 430 genotyped donors of the cohort, with 15% to 20% of those sequences being non-productive.

Of note for this clone: Its specific antigen is unknown. Base qualities are not provided; no much larger clone lies one nucleotide away.

Overall study outcomes, separate from this receptor: Linkage disequilibrium might explain the correlated functional status among segregating V segments, but an unknown experimental factor could not be ruled out. Some IMGT-functional V segments, including TRBV6-2 and TRBV6-3, could not be told apart with the 87-base-pair reads, so those segments were excluded. In a later analysis, several top co-occurrence clusters were reported to appear linked to parvovirus B19, influenza, CMV and Epstein-Barr virus. Roughly uniform sequencing depth across donors was assumed in presence/absence analyses, although this assumption may not hold. A further reported finding was that TCR beta sequences accurately predicted the HLA-A and HLA-B alleles for most subjects in the first cohort. Most CMV-associated TCR beta chains appeared to be HLA-restricted in a later analysis, and the HLA associations seemed to be driven largely by CMV exposure. Compared with equally common non-associated chains, HLA-associated TCR beta chains in a later analysis were more clonally expanded and had lower generation probabilities. The only immune exposure information available for the cohort was CMV serostatus. In the study, approximately 160 TCR beta chains were listed as associated with cytomegalovirus. Because counts were too low, more than 15 rarely observed V segments, including chromosome 9 orphons, were excluded from the earlier analysis of under 650 of the donors. Compared with the approximately 700-donor mean, donors in an Asian-associated ancestry cluster had fewer N-insertions in productive TCRs, according to a later genetic analysis. In an earlier analysis of several hundred of the donors, most TCR beta V segments were observed in productive rearrangements about 90% or about 30% of the time, broadly matching IMGT annotations. Only TCR beta chains were sequenced in this cohort, and the absence of alpha or paired-chain data limited detectable features. A later genetic analysis associated a missense DCLRE1C variant with V-gene and J-gene trimming of TCR beta chains, and an independent cohort replicated the association. A cluster of highly shared sequence variants was judged likely to represent a technical artifact of the sequencing pipeline. When HLA alleles, especially DR and DQ, strongly co-occurred, attributing TCR associations to individual alleles was difficult. Most TCR sequences were observed very rarely across donors, whereas some public TCRs were present in many individuals. It was suggested by the authors that the approach could potentially be generalized to other disease states and immunological phenotypes. In both the original and validation cohorts, the classifier was reported to diagnose cytomegalovirus status with high specificity and sensitivity. Three of the identified cytomegalovirus-associated TCR beta chains were confirmed in vitro to be specific for cytomegalovirus antigens. At a false discovery rate of 0.05, a later analysis linked around 15,000 TCR beta sequences to specific HLA alleles. In a later analysis, the rate of TCR association differed among HLA loci, with DRB1 alleles having the most associated TCRs and HLA-C alleles having the fewest. Because HLA typing was missing for some donors at each locus, association tests included only the typed subset.

Receptor amplification or capture employed the immunoSEQ multiplex PCR assay. For the multiplex PCR, a mixture combining 60 forward primers for TCR Vbeta segments and 13 reverse primers for TCR Jbeta segments was used. Amplification of the CDR3 region of rearranged TCR beta genes was performed with a multiplex PCR assay on genomic DNA. On the Illumina HiSeq System, the amplified TCR beta libraries were sequenced as 87-base-pair reads. The study's processing was this. In a later analysis, about 80 million unique TCR beta chains were counted across the 500 to 700 repertoires, and around 10 million of these chains were shared by at least two donors. A nearest-neighbor algorithm error-corrected the raw reads and collapsed the reads into unique sequences, merging closely related sequences to remove PCR and sequencing errors. V, D and J gene segments were assigned by aligning CDR3 sequences to IMGT reference sequences. For a sequence to be retained, a match of at least six nucleotides was required to both a V gene segment and a J gene segment. Rearrangements were classified as productive when the CDR3 lacked stop codons and remained in frame with V and J, and all other rearrangements were classified as non-productive. Following IMGT convention, CDR3 was defined as the stretch from the second conserved V-encoded cysteine to the conserved J-encoded phenylalanine. In an earlier analysis of around 540 of the donors, sequences lacking an unambiguous match to a single V gene segment were excluded. An earlier analysis of a few hundred of the donors classified V segments as functional when productive rearrangements were above 56.7% and as segregating when the standard deviation between donors was above 5%. To diagnose cytomegalovirus status from the catalog of TCR beta chain sequences, a statistical classification framework was built. In a later analysis, V and J genes were assigned by comparing TCR nucleotide sequences against IMGT/GENE-DB human TR gene sequences. In a later analysis, CDR3 sequences and most-parsimonious VDJ recombination scenarios were assigned using the TCRdist pipeline. In a later analysis, each TCR beta chain was defined by its CDR3 amino acid sequence together with its V-gene family, and reads lacking a unique V-gene family were excluded. As a way to deal with suspected cross-contamination and a sequencing artifact, a later analysis dropped approximately 570 nucleotide sequences that were highly shared and had low generation probability. For each public chain, a later analysis derived a clonal expansion index from normalized ranks of inferred template counts within each repertoire. In a later analysis, generation probabilities were computed using a VDJ recombination model fitted to out-of-frame rearrangements, and the results were checked against IGoR. A later analysis scored TCR-TCR, TCR-HLA and TCR-CMV co-occurrence with hypergeometric tests, applying a repertoire-size bias correction to TCR pairs. A later analysis estimated false discovery rates by permuting HLA or CMV assignments 20 times. A later analysis grouped co-occurring TCRs with DBSCAN, adding TCRdist sequence similarity when clustering within HLA-allele-positive subsets. Co-occurrence clustering excluded repertoires with fewer than 30,000 or more than 120,000 public chains, plus five with anomalous nucleotide sharing. TCRdb provides this immuneACCESS table in a form limited to in-frame rearrangements. Some clones are lacking; in checked studies, under half of them reflect an unresolved V gene, and why the rest are absent is not known. That table is the source of V, J and clone size, and D and trimming were worked out from the DNA. The sample table contains roughly 150,000 clones; only one count was recorded for about three quarters of them. The ten largest clones add up to roughly 0.7% of the sample.

The CDR3 covers 16 residues, taking in both the cysteine and the phenylalanine. Just CDR3 DNA is preserved here, 48 bases in frame from base 1. Per the germline V gene, SGHNT is the CDR1 and YENEEA is the CDR2. Clipping removes 4 bases from V and 1 base from J, with 5 as the unmatched junction base count. The cohort was made up of about 610 healthy bone marrow donors. Cohort members were all nominally healthy when sampled, although unrecorded immune exposures were likely present. The donor was CMV seronegative and was included in the group of several hundred seronegative cohort members. Each donor provided a peripheral blood sample, and peripheral blood mononuclear cells were used for TCR beta sequencing. Genomic DNA was extracted from the blood cell samples with the Qiagen DNeasy Blood Extraction Kit.

The material sequenced was PBMCs. The source of this sequence is a male donor in good health and CMV-seronegative. The chain was built from TRBV11-3 and TRBJ1-4; 8 of the junction bases match TRBD1. The sequence in DNA is TGTGCCAGCAGCTCGATCGGACAGGGAACTAATGAAAAACTGTTTTTT. This yields the protein CASSSIGQGTNEKLFF.